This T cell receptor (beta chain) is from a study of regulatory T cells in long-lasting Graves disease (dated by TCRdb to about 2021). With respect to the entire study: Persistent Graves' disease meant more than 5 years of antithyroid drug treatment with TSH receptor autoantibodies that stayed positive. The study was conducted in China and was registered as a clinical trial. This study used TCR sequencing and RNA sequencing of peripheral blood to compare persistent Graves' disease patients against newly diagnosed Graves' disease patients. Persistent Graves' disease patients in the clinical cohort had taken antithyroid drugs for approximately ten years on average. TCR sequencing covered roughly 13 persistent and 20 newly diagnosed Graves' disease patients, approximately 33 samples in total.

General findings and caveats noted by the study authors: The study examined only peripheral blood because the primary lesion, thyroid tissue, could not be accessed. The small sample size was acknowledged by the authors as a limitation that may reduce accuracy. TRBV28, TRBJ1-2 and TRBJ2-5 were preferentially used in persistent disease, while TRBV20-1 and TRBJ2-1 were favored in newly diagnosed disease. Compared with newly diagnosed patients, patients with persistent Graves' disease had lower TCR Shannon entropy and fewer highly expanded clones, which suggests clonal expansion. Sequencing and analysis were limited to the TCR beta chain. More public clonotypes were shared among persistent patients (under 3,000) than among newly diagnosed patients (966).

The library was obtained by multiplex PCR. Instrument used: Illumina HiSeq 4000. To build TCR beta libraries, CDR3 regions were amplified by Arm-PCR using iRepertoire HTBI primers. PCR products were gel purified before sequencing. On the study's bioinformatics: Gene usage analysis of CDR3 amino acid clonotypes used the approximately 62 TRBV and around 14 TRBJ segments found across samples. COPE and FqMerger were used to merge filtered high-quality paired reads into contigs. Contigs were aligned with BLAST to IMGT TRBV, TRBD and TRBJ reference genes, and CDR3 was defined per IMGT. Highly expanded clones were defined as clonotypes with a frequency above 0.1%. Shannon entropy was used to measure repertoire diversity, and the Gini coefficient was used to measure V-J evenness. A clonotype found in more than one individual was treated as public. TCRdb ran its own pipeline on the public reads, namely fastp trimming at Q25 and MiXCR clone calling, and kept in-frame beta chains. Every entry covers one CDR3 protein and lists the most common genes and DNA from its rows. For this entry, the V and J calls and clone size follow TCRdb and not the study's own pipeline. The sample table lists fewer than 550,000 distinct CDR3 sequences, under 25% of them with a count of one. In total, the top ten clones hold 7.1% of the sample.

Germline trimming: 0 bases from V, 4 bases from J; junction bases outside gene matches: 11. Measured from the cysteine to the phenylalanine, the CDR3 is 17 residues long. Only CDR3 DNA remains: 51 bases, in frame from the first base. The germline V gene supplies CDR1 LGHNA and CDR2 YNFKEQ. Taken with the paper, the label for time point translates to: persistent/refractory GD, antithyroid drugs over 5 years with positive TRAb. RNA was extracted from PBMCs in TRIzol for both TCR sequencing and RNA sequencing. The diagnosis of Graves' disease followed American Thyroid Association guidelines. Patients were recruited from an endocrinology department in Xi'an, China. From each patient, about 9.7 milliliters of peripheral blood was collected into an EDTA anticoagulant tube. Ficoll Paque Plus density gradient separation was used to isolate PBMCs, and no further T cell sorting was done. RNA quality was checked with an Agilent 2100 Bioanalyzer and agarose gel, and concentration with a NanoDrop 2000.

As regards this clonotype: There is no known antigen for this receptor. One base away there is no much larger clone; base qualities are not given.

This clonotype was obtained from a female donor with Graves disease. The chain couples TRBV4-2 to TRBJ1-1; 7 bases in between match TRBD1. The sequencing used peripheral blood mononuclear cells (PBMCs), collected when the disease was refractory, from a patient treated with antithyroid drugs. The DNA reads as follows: TGTGCCAGCAGCCAAGAAGCGACAGGGACCGTAGGCACTGAAGCTTTCTTT. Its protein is CASSQEATGTVGTEAFF.